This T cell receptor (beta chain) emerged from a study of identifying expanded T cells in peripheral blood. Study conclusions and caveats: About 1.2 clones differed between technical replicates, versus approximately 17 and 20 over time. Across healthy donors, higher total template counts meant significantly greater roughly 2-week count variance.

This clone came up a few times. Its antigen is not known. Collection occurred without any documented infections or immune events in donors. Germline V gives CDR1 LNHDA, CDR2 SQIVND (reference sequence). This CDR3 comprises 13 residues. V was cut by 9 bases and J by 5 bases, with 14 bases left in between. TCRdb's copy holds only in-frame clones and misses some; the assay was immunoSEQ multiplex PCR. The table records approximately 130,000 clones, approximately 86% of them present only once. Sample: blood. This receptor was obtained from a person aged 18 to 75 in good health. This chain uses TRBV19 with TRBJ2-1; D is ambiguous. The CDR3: CASRIAGNNEQFF. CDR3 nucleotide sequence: TGTGCCAGCCGTATCGCAGGAAACAATGAGCAGTTCTTC.